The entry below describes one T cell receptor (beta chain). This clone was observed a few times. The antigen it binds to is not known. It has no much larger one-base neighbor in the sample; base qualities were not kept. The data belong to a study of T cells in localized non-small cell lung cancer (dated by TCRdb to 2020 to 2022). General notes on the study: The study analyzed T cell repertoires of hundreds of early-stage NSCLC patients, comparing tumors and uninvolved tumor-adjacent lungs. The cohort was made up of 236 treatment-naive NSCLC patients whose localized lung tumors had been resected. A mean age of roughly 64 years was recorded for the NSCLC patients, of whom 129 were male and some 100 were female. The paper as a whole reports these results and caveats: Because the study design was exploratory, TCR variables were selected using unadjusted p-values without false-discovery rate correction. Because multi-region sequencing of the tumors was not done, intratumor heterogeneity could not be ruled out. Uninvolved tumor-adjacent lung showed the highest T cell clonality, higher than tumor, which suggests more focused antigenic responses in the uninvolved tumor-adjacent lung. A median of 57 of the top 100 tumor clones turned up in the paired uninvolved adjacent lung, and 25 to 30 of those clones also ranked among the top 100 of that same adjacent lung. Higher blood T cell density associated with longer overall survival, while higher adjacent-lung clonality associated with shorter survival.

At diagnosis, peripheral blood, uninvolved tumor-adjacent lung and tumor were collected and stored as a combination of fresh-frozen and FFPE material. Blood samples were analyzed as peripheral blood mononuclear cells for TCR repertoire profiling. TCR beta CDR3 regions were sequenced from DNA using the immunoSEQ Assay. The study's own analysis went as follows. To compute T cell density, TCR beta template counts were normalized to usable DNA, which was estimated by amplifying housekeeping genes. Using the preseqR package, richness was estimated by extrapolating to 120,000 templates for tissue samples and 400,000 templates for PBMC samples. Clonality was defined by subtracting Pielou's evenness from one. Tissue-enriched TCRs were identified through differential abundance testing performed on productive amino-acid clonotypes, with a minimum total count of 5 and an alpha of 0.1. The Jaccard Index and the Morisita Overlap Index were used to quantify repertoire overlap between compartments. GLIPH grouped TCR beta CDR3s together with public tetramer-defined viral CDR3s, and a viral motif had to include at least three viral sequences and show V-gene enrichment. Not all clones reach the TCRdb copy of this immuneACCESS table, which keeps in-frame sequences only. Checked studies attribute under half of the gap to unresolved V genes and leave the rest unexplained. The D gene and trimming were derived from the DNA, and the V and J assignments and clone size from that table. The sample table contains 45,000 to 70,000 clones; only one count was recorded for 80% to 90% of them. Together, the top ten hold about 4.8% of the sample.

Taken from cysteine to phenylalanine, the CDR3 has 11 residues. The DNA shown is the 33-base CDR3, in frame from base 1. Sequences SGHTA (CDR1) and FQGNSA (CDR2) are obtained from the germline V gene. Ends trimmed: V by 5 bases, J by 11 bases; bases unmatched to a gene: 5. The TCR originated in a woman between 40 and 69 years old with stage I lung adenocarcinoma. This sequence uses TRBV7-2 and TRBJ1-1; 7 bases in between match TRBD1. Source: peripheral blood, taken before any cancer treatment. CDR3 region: CASSPQGLAFF. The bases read TGTGCCAGCAGCCCACAGGGGTTGGCTTTCTTT.